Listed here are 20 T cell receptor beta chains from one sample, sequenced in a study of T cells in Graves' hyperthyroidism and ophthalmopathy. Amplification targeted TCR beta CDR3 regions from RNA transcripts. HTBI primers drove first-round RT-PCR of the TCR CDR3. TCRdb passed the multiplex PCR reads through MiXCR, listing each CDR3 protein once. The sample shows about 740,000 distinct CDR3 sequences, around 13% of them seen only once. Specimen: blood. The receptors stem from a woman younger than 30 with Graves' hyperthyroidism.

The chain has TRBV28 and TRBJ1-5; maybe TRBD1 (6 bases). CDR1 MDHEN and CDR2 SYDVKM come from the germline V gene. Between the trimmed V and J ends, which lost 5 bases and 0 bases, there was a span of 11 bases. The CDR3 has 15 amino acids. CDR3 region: CASSRTVYSNQPQHF. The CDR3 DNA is TGTGCCAGCAGTCGGACAGTCTATAGCAATCAGCCCCAGCATTTT.

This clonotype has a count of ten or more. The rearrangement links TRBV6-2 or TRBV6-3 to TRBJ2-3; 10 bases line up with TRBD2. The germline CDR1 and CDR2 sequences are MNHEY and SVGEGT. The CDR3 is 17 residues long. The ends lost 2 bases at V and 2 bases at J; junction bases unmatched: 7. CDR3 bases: TGTGCCAGCAGTTACAGCCTAGCGGGAGCGTTCACAGATACGCAGTATTTT. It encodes CASSYSLAGAFTDTQYF.

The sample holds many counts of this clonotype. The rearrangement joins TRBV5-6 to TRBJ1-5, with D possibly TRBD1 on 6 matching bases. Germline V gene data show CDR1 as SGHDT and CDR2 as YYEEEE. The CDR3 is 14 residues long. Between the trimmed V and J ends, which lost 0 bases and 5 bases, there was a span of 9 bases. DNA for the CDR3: TGTGCCAGCAGCTTGGCACAGGGTTATCAGCCCCAGCATTTT. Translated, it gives CASSLAQGYQPQHF.

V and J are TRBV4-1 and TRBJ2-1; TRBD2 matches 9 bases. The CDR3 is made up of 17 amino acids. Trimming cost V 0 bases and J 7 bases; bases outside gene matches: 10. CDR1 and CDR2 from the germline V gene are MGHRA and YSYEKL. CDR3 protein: CASSQESSAGGINEQFF. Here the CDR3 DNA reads TGCGCCAGCAGCCAAGAATCTTCCGCGGGAGGGATAAATGAGCAGTTCTTC.

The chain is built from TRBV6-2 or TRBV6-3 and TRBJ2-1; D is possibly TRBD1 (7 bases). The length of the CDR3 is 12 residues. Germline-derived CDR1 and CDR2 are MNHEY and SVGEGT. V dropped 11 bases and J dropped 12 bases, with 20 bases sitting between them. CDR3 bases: TGTGCCTCCTGTTACAGGGGACTGACGCAGTTCTTC. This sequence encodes CASCYRGLTQFF.

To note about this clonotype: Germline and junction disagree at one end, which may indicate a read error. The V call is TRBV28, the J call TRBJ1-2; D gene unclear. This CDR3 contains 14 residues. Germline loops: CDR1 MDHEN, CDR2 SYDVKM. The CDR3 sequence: CASSLLRSPYGCTF. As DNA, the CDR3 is TGTGCCAGCAGTCTGCTTCGGTCCCCTTATGGCTGCACCTTC.

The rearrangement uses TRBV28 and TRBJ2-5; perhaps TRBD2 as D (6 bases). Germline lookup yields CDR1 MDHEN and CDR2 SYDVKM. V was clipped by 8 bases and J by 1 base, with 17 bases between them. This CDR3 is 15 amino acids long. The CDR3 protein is CASGLGGTSQETQYF. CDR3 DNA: TGTGCCAGCGGCCTTGGCGGGACCTCCCAAGAGACCCAGTACTTC.

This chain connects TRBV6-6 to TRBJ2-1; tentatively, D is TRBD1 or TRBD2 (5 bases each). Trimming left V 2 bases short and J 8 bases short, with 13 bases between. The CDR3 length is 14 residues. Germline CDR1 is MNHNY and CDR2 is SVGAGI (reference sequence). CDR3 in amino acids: CASSYGDGLDEQFF. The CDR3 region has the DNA TGTGCCAGCAGTTACGGGGACGGGCTGGATGAGCAGTTCTTC.

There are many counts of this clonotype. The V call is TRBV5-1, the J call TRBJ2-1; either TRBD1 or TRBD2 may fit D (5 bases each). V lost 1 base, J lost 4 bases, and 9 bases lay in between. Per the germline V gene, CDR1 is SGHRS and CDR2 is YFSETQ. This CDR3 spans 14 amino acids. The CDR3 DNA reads TGCGCCAGCAGCTTGCAAGGGGAGTACAATGAGCAGTTCTTC. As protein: CASSLQGEYNEQFF.

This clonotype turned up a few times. CDR3 amino acids: CASSTLQAAGELFF. In DNA form, the CDR3 reads TGTGCCAGTAGTACCCTGCAGGCGGCCGGGGAGCTGTTTTTT. J is TRBJ2-2 and V is TRBV19; D unclear. This CDR3 comprises 14 residues. Germline V lookup: CDR1 LNHDA, CDR2 SQIVND (reference sequence). Trimming removed 4 bases at V and 6 bases at J, with 12 bases between.

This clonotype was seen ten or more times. The DNA of the CDR3 is TGTGCCAGCAGTGACCCGGGACAGCTTCTGGGGAATGAGCAGTTCTTC. Translated, it gives CASSDPGQLLGNEQFF. The V and J genes are TRBV2 and TRBJ2-1; 7 nucleotides match TRBD1. CDR1 and CDR2 (germline): SNHLY, FYNNEI. This CDR3 comprises 16 residues. The V gene end was trimmed by 3 bases and the J gene end by 7 bases; junction bases not matched to a gene: 12.

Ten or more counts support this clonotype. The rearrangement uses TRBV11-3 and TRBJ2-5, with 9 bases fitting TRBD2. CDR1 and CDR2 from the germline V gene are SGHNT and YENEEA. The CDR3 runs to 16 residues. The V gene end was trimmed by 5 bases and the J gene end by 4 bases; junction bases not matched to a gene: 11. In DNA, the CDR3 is TGTGCCAGCAGCCGAGGTTTAGCGGGAGCCCCAGAGACCCAGTACTTC. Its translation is CASSRGLAGAPETQYF.

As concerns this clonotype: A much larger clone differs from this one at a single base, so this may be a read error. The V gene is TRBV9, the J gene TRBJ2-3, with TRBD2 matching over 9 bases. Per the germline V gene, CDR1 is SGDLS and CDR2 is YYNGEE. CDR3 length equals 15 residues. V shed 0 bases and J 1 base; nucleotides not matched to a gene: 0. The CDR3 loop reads CASSVGTSGTDTQYF. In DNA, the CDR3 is TGTGCCAGCAGCGTAGGGACTAGCGGCACAGATACGCAGTATTTT.

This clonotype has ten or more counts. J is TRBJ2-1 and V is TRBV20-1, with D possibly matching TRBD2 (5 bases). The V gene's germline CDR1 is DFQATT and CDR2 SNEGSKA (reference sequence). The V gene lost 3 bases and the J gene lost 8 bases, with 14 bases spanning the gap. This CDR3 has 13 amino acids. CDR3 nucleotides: TGCAGTGCTAGTATTGGGCTAGCCGATGAGCAGTTCTTC. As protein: CSASIGLADEQFF.

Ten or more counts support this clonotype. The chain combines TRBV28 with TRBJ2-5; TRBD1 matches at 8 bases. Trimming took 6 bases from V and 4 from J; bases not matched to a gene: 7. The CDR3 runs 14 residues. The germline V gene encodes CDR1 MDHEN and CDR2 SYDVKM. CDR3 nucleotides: TGTGCCAGCAGCACCGGACAGGGATTAGAGACCCAGTACTTC. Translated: CASSTGQGLETQYF. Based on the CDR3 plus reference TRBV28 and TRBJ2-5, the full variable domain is DVKVTQSSRYLVKRTGEKVFLECVQDMDHENMFWYRQDPGLGLRLIYFSYDVKMKEKGDIPEGYSVSREKKERFSLILESASTNQTSMYLCASSTGQGLETQYFGPGTRLLVL.

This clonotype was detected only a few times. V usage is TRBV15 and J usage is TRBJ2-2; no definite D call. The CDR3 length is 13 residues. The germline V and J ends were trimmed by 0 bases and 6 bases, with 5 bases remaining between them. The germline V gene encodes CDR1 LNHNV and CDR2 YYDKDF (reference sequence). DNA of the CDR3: TGTGCCACCAGCAGAGATCTGGCCGGGGAGCTGTTTTTT. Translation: CATSRDLAGELFF. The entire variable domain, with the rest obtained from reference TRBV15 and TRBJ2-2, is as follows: DAMVIQNPRYQVTQFGKPVTLSCSQTLNHNVMYWYQQKSSQAPKLLFHYYDKDFNNEADTPDNFQSRRPNTSFCFLDIRSPGLGDTAMYLCATSRDLAGELFFGEGSRLTVL.

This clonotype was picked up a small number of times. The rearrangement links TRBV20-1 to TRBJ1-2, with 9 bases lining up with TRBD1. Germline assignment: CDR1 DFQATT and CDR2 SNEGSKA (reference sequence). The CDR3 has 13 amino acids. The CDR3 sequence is CSPLDRGFYGYTF. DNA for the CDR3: TGCAGCCCCCTGGACAGGGGTTTTTATGGCTACACCTTC.

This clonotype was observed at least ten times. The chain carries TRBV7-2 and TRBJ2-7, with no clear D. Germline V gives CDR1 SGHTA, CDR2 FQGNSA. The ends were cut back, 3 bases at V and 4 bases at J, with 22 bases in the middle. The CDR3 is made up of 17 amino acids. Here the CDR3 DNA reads TGTGCCAGCAGCTTTCCCAGGTTGAAGGACGGAACGTACGAGCAGTACTTC. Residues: CASSFPRLKDGTYEQYF. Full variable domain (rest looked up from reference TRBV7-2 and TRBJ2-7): GAGVSQSPSNKVTEKGKDVELRCDPISGHTALYWYRQSLGQGLEFLIYFQGNSAPDKSGLPSDRFSAERTGGSVSTLTIQRTQQEDSAVYLCASSFPRLKDGTYEQYFGPGTRLTVT.

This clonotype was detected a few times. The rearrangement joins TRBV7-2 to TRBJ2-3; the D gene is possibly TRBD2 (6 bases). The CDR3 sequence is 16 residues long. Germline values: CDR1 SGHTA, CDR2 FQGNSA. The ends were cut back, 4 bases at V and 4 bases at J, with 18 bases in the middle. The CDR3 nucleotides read TGTGCCAGCAGCTCGGCGCGGGGCTCTGCGGCAGATACGCAGTATTTT. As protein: CASSSARGSAADTQYF.

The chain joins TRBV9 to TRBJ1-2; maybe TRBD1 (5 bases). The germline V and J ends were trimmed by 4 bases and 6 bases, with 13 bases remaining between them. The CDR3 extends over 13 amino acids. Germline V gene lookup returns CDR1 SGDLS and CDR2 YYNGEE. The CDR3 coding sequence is TGTGCCAGCAGCAAAGGGACGGCCCATGGCTACACCTTC. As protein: CASSKGTAHGYTF. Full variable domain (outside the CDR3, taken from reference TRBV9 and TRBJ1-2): DSGVTQTPKHLITATGQRVTLRCSPRSGDLSVYWYQQSLDQGLQFLIQYYNGEERAKGNILERFSAQQFPDLHSELNLSSLELGDSALYFCASSKGTAHGYTFGSGTRLTVV.